This TCR beta chain derives from a study of molecular identifiers for immune sequencing clone quantification. Study outcomes and limitations: With a barcode shared among identical TCR molecules, highly expanded clone sizes could be underestimated.

TCRdb fed the PCR reads into MiXCR, producing one record per CDR3 protein. Here the sample spans 490,000 or so distinct CDR3 sequences, about 22% being singletons. In its sample, this clonotype was seen many times. Its antigen is undetermined. Germline CDR1 reads MNHNS; CDR2 reads SASEGT. V gave up 7 bases and J gave up 3 bases, with 27 bases separating them. This CDR3 contains 18 residues. The source is a human donor in good health. Some libraries in this study had Jurkat cell RNA spiked in. Sequenced: naive CD8+ T cells from blood, with Jurkat cell RNA spiked in. Stated subset: FACS-sorted CD8+CD4-CCR7+CD45RA+ naive T cells. The chain links TRBV6-1 to TRBJ1-1; tentative D call: TRBD1 (5 bases). CDR3 amino acids: CASKEMARLGTQYTEAFF. Here the CDR3 DNA reads TGTGCCAGCAAGGAAATGGCCAGGTTGGGGACGCAGTACACTGAAGCTTTCTTT.